The 3 T cell receptor beta chains reported below all come from one sample, sequenced in a study of T cell changes during pregnancy in multiple sclerosis. TCRdb's table, derived via immunoSEQ multiplex PCR, lists solely in-frame clones and lacks some. The sample has 40,000 to 65,000 clones; over 80% are singletons. Here the sequenced sample was CD4+ T cells from peripheral blood mononuclear cells, taken in the third trimester of pregnancy. These receptor sequences come from a female donor with multiple sclerosis, enrolled in a pregnancy study.

The V call is TRBV18, the J call TRBJ1-1; D gene unclear. The CDR3 sequence is 15 residues long. Trimming removed 0 bases at V and 4 bases at J, with 12 bases between. Per the germline V gene, CDR1 is KGHSH and CDR2 is LQKENI. CDR3 nucleotides: TGTGCCAGCTCACCACCTGGTCGGCCGGGCACTGAAGCTTTCTTT. This translates into CASSPPGRPGTEAFF.

The rearrangement links TRBV18 to TRBJ2-2; a weak D match, TRBD2 (5 bases). Per the germline V gene, CDR1 is KGHSH and CDR2 is LQKENI. V gave up 6 bases and J gave up 3 bases, with 17 bases separating them. This CDR3 is 16 amino acids long. For the CDR3, the DNA is TGTGCCAGCTCCGAGAGGGTCATTGGGGACACCGGGGAGCTGTTTTTT. This sequence encodes CASSERVIGDTGELFF.

Worth noting for this clone: Compared with germline, one end of the junction differs, possibly owing to a read error. The chain joins TRBV2 to TRBJ2-1; 10 bases are a match to TRBD2. The CDR3 loop spans 11 amino acids. From germline, CDR1 is SNHLY and CDR2 FYNNEI. CDR3 sequence reads: CASRISGGPLF. Written as DNA, the CDR3 is TGTGCCAGCAGGATTAGCGGGGGGCCGCTCTTC.